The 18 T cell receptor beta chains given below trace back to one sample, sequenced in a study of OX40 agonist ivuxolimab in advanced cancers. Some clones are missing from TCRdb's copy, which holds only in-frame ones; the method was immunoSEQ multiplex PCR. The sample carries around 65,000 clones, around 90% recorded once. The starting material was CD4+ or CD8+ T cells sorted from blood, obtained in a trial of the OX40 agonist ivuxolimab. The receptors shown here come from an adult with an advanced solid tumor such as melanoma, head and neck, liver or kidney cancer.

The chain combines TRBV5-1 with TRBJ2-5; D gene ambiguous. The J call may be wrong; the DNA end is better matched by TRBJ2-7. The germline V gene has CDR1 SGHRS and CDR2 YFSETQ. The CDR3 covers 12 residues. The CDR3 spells CASSLDRYEQYF. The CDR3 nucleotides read TGCGCCAGCAGCTTAGACCGATACGAGCAGTACTTC.

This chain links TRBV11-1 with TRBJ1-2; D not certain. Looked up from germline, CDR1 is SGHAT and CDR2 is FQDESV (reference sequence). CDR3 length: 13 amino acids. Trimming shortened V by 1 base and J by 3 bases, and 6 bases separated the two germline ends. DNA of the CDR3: TGTGCCAGCAGCTTAGGGGCGGACTATGGCTACACCTTC. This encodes CASSLGADYGYTF.

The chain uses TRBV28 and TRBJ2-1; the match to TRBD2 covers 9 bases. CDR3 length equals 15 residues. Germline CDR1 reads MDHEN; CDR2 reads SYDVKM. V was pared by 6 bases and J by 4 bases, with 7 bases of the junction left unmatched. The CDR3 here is CASSVASGKYNEQFF. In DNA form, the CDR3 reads TGTGCCAGCAGCGTAGCTAGCGGGAAGTACAATGAGCAGTTCTTC. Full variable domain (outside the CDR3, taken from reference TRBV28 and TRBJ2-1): DVKVTQSSRYLVKRTGEKVFLECVQDMDHENMFWYRQDPGLGLRLIYFSYDVKMKEKGDIPEGYSVSREKKERFSLILESASTNQTSMYLCASSVASGKYNEQFFGPGTRLTVL.

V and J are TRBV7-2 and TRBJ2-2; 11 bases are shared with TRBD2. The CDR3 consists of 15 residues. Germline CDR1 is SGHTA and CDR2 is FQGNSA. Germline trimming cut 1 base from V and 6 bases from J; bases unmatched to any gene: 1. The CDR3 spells CASSLGSGRAGELFF. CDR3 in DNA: TGTGCCAGCAGCTTAGGTAGCGGGAGGGCCGGGGAGCTGTTTTTT.

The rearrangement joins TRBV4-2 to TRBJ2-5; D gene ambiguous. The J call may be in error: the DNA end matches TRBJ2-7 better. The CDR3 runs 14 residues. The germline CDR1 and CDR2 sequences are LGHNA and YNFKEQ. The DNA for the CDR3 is TGTGCCAGCAGCCAAGGACTGGATCCCTACGAGCAGTACTTC. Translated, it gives CASSQGLDPYEQYF.

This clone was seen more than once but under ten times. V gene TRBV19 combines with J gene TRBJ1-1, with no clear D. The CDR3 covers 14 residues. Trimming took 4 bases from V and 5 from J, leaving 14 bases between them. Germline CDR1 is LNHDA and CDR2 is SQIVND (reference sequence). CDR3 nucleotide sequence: TGTGCCAGTAGTACGCAGACAATCGATACTGAAGCTTTCTTT. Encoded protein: CASSTQTIDTEAFF. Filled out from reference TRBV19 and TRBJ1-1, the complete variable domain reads DGGITQSPKYLFRKEGQNVTLSCEQNLNHDAMYWYRQDPGQGLRLIYYSQIVNDFQKGDIAEGYSVSREKKESFPLTVTSAQKNPTAFYLCASSTQTIDTEAFFGQGTRLTVV.

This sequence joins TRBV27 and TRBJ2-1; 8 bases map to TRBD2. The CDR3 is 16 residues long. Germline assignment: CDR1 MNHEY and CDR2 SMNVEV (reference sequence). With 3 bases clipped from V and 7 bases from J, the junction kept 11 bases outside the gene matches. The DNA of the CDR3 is TGTGCCAGCAGTTTCCCGAAGAGCGGGAGTTGGAATGAGCAGTTCTTC. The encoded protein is CASSFPKSGSWNEQFF.

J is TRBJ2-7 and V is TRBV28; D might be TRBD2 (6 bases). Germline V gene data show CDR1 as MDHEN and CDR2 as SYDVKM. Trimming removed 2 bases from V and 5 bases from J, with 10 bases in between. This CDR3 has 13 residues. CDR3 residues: CASSLGGLDEQYF. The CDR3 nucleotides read TGTGCCAGCAGTTTAGGAGGGTTAGACGAGCAGTACTTC.

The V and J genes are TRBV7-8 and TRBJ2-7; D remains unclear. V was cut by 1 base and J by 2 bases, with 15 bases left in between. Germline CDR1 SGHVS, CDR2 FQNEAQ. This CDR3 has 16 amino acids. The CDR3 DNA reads TGTGCCAGCAGCTTAGATTCAGTAGCCCAAACCTACGAGCAGTACTTC. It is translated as CASSLDSVAQTYEQYF.

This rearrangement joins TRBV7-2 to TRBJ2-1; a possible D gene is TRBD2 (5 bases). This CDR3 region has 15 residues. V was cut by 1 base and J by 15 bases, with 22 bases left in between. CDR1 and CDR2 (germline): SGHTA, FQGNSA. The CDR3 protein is CASSLDASGNSPRFF. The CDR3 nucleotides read TGTGCCAGCAGCTTAGACGCTTCGGGAAATAGCCCTCGGTTCTTC.

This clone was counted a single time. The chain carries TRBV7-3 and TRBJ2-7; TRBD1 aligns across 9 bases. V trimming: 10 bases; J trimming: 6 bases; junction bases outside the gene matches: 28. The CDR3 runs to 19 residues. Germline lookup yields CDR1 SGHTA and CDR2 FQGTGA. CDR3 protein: CAKEKVQGALLSRLGEQYF. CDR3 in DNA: TGTGCCAAGGAGAAAGTACAGGGGGCATTACTTTCCCGGTTGGGCGAGCAGTACTTC.

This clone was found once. Here the CDR3 reads CASNLLQGDTQYF. DNA of the CDR3: TGCGCCAGCAACTTATTACAGGGAGATACGCAGTATTTT. The V gene is TRBV5-1, the J gene TRBJ2-3, with a weak D call TRBD1 (6 bases). Trimming took 6 bases from V and 5 from J, leaving 13 bases between them. The CDR3 is 13 amino acids. CDR1 SGHRS and CDR2 YFSETQ come from the germline V gene.

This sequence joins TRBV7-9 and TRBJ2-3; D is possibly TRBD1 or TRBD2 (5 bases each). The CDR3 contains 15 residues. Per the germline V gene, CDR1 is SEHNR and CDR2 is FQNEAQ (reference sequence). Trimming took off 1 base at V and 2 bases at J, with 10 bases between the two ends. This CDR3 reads CASSLEGPITDTQYF. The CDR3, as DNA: TGTGCCAGCAGCTTAGAGGGACCCATCACAGATACGCAGTATTTT.

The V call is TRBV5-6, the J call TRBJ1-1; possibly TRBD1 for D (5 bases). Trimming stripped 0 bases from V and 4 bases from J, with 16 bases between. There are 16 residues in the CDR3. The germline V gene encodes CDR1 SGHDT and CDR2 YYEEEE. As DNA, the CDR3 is TGTGCCAGCAGCTTGGCTGGCCGGGGGGTTGGCACTGAAGCTTTCTTT. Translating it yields CASSLAGRGVGTEAFF.

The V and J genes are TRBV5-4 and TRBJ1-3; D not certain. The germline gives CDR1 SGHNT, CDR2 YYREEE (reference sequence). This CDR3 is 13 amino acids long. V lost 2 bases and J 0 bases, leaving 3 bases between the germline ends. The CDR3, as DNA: TGTGCCAGCAGCTTAATCTCTGGAAACACCATATATTTT. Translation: CASSLISGNTIYF.

CDR3 in amino acids: CASSLSTLVSYEQYF. The DNA of the CDR3 is TGTGCCAGCAGTTTATCGACACTAGTTTCCTACGAGCAGTACTTC. This sequence joins TRBV28 and TRBJ2-7, with TRBD2 as a possible D gene (5 bases). Germline V gene lookup returns CDR1 MDHEN and CDR2 SYDVKM. This CDR3 contains 15 residues. V dropped 1 base and J dropped 1 base, with 11 bases sitting between them.

DNA of the CDR3: TGTGCCAGCAGACCGTCACTAGCGGGAGGAACAGATACGCAGTATTTT. Translating it yields CASRPSLAGGTDTQYF. This rearrangement joins TRBV7-9 to TRBJ2-3, with 12 bases fitting TRBD2. The CDR3 extends over 16 amino acids. Germline V gene data show CDR1 as SEHNR and CDR2 as FQNEAQ (reference sequence). V shed 6 bases, J shed 3 bases, and the junction held 7 bases outside the gene matches.

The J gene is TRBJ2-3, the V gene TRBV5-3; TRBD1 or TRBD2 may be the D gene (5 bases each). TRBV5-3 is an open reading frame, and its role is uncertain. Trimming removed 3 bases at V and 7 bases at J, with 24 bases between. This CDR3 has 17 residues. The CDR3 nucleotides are TGTGCCAGAAGCTCAACTTTCCGGGACGGCCGGGTCCATACGCAGTATTTT. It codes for CARSSTFRDGRVHTQYF.